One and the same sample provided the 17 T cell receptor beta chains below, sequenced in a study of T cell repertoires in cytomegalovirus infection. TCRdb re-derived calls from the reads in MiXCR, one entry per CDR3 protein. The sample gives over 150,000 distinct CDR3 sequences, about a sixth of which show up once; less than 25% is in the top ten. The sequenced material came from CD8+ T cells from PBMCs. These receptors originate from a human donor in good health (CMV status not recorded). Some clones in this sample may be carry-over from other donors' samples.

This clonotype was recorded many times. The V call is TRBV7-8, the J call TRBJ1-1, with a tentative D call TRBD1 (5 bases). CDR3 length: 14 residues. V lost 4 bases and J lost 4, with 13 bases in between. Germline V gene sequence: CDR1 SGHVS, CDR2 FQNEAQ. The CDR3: CASSSSRDLTEAFF. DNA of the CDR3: TGTGCCAGCAGCTCGAGCAGGGATCTCACTGAAGCTTTCTTT.

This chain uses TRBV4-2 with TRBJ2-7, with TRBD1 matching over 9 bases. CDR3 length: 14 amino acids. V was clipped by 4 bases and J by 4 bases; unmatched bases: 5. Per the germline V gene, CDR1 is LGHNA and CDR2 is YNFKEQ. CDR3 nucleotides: TGTGCCAGCAGCCTCATAGGGACAGGGTACGAGCAGTACTTC. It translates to CASSLIGTGYEQYF.

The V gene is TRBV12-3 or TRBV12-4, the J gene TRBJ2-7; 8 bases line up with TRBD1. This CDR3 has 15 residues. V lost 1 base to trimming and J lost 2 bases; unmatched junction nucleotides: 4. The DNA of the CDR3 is TGTGCCAGCAGTTTAGGTTCAGGGGGCCCCTACGAGCAGTACTTC. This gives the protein CASSLGSGGPYEQYF.

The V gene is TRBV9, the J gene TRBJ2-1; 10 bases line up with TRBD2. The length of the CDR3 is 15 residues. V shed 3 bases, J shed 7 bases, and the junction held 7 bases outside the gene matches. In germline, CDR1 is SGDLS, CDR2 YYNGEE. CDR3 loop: CASSDSGGWGNEQFF. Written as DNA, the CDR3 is TGTGCCAGCAGCGATAGCGGGGGGTGGGGGAATGAGCAGTTCTTC.

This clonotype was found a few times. The CDR3 region is CASSQVDNEQFF. The CDR3 DNA reads TGTGCCAGCAGCCAGGTTGACAATGAGCAGTTCTTC. This rearrangement joins TRBV2 to TRBJ2-1; D is unresolved. Germline values: CDR1 SNHLY, CDR2 FYNNEI. Between the trimmed V and J ends, which lost 6 bases and 5 bases, there was a span of 8 bases. CDR3 length: 12 residues.

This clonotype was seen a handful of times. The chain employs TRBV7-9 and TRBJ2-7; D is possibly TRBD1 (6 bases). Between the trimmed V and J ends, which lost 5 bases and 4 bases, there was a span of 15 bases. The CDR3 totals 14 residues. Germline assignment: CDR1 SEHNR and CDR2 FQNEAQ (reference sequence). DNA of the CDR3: TGTGCCAGCAGCCGCTGGACAGAATTATACGAGCAGTACTTC. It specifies CASSRWTELYEQYF.

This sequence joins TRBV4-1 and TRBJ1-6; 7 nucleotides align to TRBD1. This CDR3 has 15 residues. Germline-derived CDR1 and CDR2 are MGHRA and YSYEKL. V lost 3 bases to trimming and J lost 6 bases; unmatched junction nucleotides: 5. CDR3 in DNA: TGCGCCAGCAGCCATCCGGGACAGTTTAATTCACCCCTCCACTTT. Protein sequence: CASSHPGQFNSPLHF.

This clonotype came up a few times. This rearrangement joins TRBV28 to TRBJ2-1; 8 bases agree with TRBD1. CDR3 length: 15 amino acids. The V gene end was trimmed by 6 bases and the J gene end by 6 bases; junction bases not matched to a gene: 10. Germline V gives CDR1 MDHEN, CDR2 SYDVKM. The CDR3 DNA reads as TGTGCCAGCAGAGTGACGGACAGGGTTGGCAATGAGCAGTTCTTC. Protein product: CASRVTDRVGNEQFF. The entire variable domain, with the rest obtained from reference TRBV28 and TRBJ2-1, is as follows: DVKVTQSSRYLVKRTGEKVFLECVQDMDHENMFWYRQDPGLGLRLIYFSYDVKMKEKGDIPEGYSVSREKKERFSLILESASTNQTSMYLCASRVTDRVGNEQFFGPGTRLTVL.

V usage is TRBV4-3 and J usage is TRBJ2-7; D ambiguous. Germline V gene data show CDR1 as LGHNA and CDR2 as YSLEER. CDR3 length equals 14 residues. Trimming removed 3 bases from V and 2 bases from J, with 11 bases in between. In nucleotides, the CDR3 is TGCGCCAGCAGCCAGGACCTCGGTGCCTACGAGCAGTACTTC. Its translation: CASSQDLGAYEQYF.

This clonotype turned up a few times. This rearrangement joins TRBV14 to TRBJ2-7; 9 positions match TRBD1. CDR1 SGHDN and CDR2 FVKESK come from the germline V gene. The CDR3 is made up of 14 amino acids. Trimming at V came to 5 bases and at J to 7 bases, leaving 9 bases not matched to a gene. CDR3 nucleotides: TGTGCCAGCAGCACCGGGACAGGGAGGTTGGAGCAGTACTTC. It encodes CASSTGTGRLEQYF.

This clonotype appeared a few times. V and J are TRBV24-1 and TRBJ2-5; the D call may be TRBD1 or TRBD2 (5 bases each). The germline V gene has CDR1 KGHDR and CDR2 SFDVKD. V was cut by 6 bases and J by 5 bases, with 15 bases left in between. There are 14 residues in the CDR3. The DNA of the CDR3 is TGTGCCACCAGTCCGGGACGCTCGCGGGAGACCCAGTACTTC. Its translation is CATSPGRSRETQYF.

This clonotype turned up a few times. CDR3 residues: CSVDGGNYGYTF. CDR3 DNA: TGCAGCGTTGATGGCGGCAACTATGGCTACACCTTC. The chain combines TRBV29-1 with TRBJ1-2, with unresolved D. CDR3 length: 12 residues. Germline V lookup: CDR1 SQVTM, CDR2 ANQGSEA. Trimming left V 3 bases short and J 2 bases short, with 7 bases between.

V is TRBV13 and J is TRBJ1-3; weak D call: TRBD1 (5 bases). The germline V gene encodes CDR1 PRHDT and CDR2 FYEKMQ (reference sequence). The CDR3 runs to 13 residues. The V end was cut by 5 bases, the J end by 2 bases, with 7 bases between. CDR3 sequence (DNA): TGTGCCAGCAGCCTGGACACTGGAAACACCATATATTTT. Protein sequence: CASSLDTGNTIYF.

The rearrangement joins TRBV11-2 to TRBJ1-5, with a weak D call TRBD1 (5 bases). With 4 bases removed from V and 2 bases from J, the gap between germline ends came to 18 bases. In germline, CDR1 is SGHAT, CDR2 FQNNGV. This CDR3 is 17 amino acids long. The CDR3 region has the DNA TGTGCCAGCAGCTCTTGGGGACTTGACGGCCGCAATCAGCCCCAGCATTTT. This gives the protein CASSSWGLDGRNQPQHF.

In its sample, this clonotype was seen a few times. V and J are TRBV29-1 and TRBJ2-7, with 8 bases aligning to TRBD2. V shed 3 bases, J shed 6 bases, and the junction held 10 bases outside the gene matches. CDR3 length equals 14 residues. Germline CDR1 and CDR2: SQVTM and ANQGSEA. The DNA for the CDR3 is TGCAGCGTTGAGTCCCGGGAGGGTTCGGGCGAGCAGTACTTC. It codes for CSVESREGSGEQYF.

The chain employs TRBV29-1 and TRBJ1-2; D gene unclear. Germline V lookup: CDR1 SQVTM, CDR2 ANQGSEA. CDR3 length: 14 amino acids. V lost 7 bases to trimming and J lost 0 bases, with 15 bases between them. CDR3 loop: CSGLGGPANYGYTF. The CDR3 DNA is TGCAGCGGTTTAGGTGGGCCCGCTAACTATGGCTACACCTTC.

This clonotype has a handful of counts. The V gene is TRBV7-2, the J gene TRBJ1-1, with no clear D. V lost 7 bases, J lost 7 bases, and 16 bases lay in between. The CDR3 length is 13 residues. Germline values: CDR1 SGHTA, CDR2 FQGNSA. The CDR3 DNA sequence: TGTGCCAGCATGAAACCGCGGGAGGTTGAAGCTTTCTTT. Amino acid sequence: CASMKPREVEAFF. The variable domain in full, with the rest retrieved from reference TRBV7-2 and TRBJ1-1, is GAGVSQSPSNKVTEKGKDVELRCDPISGHTALYWYRQSLGQGLEFLIYFQGNSAPDKSGLPSDRFSAERTGGSVSTLTIQRTQQEDSAVYLCASMKPREVEAFFGQGTRLTVV.